The 25 T cell receptor beta chains below come from one sample, sequenced in a study of cytomegalovirus exposure and HLA in healthy donors. Clones were read by immunoSEQ multiplex PCR, and TCRdb kept only the in-frame ones, dropping some. The top ten clones hold roughly 2.3% of a sample with over 60,000 clones, roughly 96% of them seen once. Sequencing was performed on PBMCs. These TCRs come from a man in his late teens or twenties in good health and CMV-seronegative.

This chain links TRBV27 with TRBJ1-2; D is undetermined. Germline lookup yields CDR1 MNHEY and CDR2 SMNVEV (reference sequence). The CDR3 loop spans 14 amino acids. V lost 4 bases and J lost 6, with 15 bases in between. Here the CDR3 DNA reads TGTGCCAGCAGTTCCCCGGGGAGGTGGGATGGCTACACCTTC. This translates into CASSSPGRWDGYTF.

The chain joins TRBV14 to TRBJ2-3, with TRBD2 identical over 8 bases. The CDR3 is 16 residues long. CDR1 SGHDN and CDR2 FVKESK come from the germline V gene. Trimming cost V 5 bases and J 4 bases; bases outside gene matches: 11. For the CDR3, the DNA is TGTGCCAGCAGCTCACGGGGGGGACCCCGGGCAGATACGCAGTATTTT. It specifies CASSSRGGPRADTQYF.

The gene calls are TRBV7-2 and TRBJ1-6; 8 bases align to TRBD1. The CDR3 extends over 15 amino acids. Looked up from germline, CDR1 is SGHTA and CDR2 is FQGNSA. J lost 10 bases, V lost 4 bases, and 9 bases had no gene match. The CDR3 DNA sequence: TGTGCCAGCAGCTCGGGACAGGTTTTAGGGTCACCCCTCCACTTT. It specifies CASSSGQVLGSPLHF.

This sequence joins TRBV5-1 and TRBJ1-2; the match to TRBD1 covers 10 bases. Germline V gene data show CDR1 as SGHRS and CDR2 as YFSETQ. This CDR3 region has 16 residues. Unmatched junction bases numbered 2, after V lost 0 bases and J lost 0 bases. The CDR3 nucleotides are TGCGCCAGCAGCTTGGGACAGGGGGCGCCTAACTATGGCTACACCTTC. It specifies CASSLGQGAPNYGYTF.

The chain uses TRBV29-1 and TRBJ1-4; D is undetermined. CDR3 size: 14 residues. Germline assignment: CDR1 SQVTM and CDR2 ANQGSEA. Trimming took off 3 bases at V and 4 bases at J, with 12 bases between the two ends. The CDR3 loop is CSVEGPTINEKLFF. In nucleotides, the CDR3 is TGCAGCGTTGAGGGCCCGACGATTAATGAAAAACTGTTTTTT.

The V and J genes are TRBV10-2 and TRBJ1-4, with 7 bases fitting TRBD1. CDR1 and CDR2 from the germline V gene are WSHSY and SAAADI. The CDR3 is made up of 15 amino acids. Trimming removed 5 bases from V and 2 bases from J; junction bases left unmatched: 5. The CDR3 DNA reads TGCGCCAGCAGTATAACAGGGGTGACTAATGAAAAACTGTTTTTT. This gives the protein CASSITGVTNEKLFF.

The rearrangement links TRBV6-6 to TRBJ2-7, with 7 nucleotides matching TRBD1. The CDR3 is 16 amino acids. The V segment lost 0 bases and the J segment 2 bases; nucleotides outside the gene matches: 7. Germline V gives CDR1 MNHNY, CDR2 SVGAGI (reference sequence). The CDR3 here is CASSYSGQSTAYEQYF. Written as DNA, the CDR3 is TGTGCCAGCAGTTACTCGGGACAGAGTACGGCCTACGAGCAGTACTTC.

The gene calls are TRBV5-5 and TRBJ2-6; D not certain. Trimming shortened V by 4 bases and J by 0 bases, and 11 bases separated the two germline ends. The CDR3 runs to 16 residues. Per the germline V gene, CDR1 is SGHKS and CDR2 is YYEKEE (reference sequence). CDR3 amino acids: CASSQLINSGANVLTF. CDR3 DNA: TGTGCCAGCAGCCAACTCATTAACTCTGGGGCCAACGTCCTGACTTTC.

This chain connects TRBV19 to TRBJ2-1; 8 nucleotides agree with TRBD2. The junction had 4 bases not matched to a gene; V was cut back by 3 bases and J by 0 bases. CDR3 length: 16 amino acids. CDR1 LNHDA and CDR2 SQIVND come from the germline V gene (reference sequence). The CDR3 DNA reads as TGTGCCAGTAGTATTTCAGGACTAGCCTCCTACAATGAGCAGTTCTTC. Translation gives CASSISGLASYNEQFF. Based on the CDR3 plus reference TRBV19 and TRBJ2-1, the full variable domain is DGGITQSPKYLFRKEGQNVTLSCEQNLNHDAMYWYRQDPGQGLRLIYYSQIVNDFQKGDIAEGYSVSREKKESFPLTVTSAQKNPTAFYLCASSISGLASYNEQFFGPGTRLTVL.

The chain employs TRBV11-2 and TRBJ1-6; D unresolved. V gave up 1 base and J gave up 6 bases, with 13 bases separating them. The germline gives CDR1 SGHAT, CDR2 FQNNGV. The CDR3 runs to 16 residues. The CDR3 protein is CASSLGGSSPNSPLHF. CDR3 bases: TGTGCCAGCAGCTTAGGAGGCTCCTCTCCTAATTCACCCCTCCACTTT.

The CDR3 is CAIRGSGGYTF. Written as DNA, the CDR3 is TGTGCCATCAGGGGGAGTGGAGGCTACACCTTC. This rearrangement joins TRBV10-3 to TRBJ1-2; D unclear. Germline loops: CDR1 ENHRY, CDR2 SYGVKD. The CDR3 contains 11 residues. The V gene lost 6 bases and the J gene lost 8 bases, with 10 bases spanning the gap.

The chain is built from TRBV10-2 and TRBJ2-4, with 8 nucleotides matching TRBD1. This CDR3 comprises 15 residues. Germline-derived CDR1 and CDR2 are WSHSY and SAAADI. Unmatched junction bases numbered 8, after V lost 6 bases and J lost 4 bases. The CDR3 DNA reads as TGCGCCAGCAGAGGTGAGAGGACAGGGAAAAACATTCAGTACTTC. Translated, it gives CASRGERTGKNIQYF.

J is TRBJ1-3 and V is TRBV7-2; TRBD1 aligns across 7 bases. Germline V CDR1 and CDR2: SGHTA, FQGNSA. The V segment lost 0 bases and the J segment 1 base; nucleotides outside the gene matches: 6. The CDR3 runs to 17 residues. DNA of the CDR3: TGTGCCAGCAGCTTAGCGCGAAGGGGGCGTTCTGGAAACACCATATATTTT. Its translation is CASSLARRGRSGNTIYF.

This rearrangement joins TRBV29-1 to TRBJ2-7, with D uncertain. Germline V CDR1 and CDR2: SQVTM, ANQGSEA. V lost 1 base to trimming and J lost 5 bases, with 9 bases between them. This CDR3 has 12 amino acids. CDR3 DNA sequence: TGCAGCGTTGAAGGACATGGAAACGAGCAGTACTTC. This sequence encodes CSVEGHGNEQYF.

The V call is TRBV5-1, the J call TRBJ2-2; D is possibly TRBD1 (6 bases). Germline CDR1 and CDR2: SGHRS and YFSETQ. V was clipped by 1 base and J by 6 bases, with 13 bases between them. This CDR3 has 15 residues. The CDR3 DNA is TGCGCCAGCAGCTTGTCAGGGGTCGGATCCGGGGAGCTGTTTTTT. Its protein product is CASSLSGVGSGELFF.

The CDR3 loop reads CASSVGTGKGYTF. CDR3 nucleotides: TGTGCCAGCAGTGTGGGGACAGGGAAGGGCTACACCTTC. This chain connects TRBV25-1 to TRBJ1-2; 9 nucleotides line up with TRBD1. This CDR3 has 13 amino acids. From germline, CDR1 is MGHDK and CDR2 SYGVNS. The trim removed 4 bases at V and 8 bases at J, leaving 5 bases unmatched.

The CDR3 DNA sequence: TGTGCCAGCAGTCCAGGGGGCGTAAGTGAAAAACTGTTTTTT. Translation gives CASSPGGVSEKLFF. The rearrangement joins TRBV6-6 to TRBJ1-4; the match to TRBD1 covers 8 bases. The CDR3 loop spans 14 amino acids. The trim removed 5 bases at V and 7 bases at J, leaving 6 bases unmatched. Germline V gives CDR1 MNHNY, CDR2 SVGAGI (reference sequence).

This clone was picked up one time. V usage is TRBV4-1 and J usage is TRBJ1-2; the D gene is possibly TRBD1 (5 bases). Trimming took 4 bases from V and 8 from J, leaving 20 bases between them. The CDR3 sequence is 15 residues long. Germline lookup yields CDR1 MGHRA and CDR2 YSYEKL. CDR3 nucleotide sequence: TGCGCCAGCAGCCTTCCCGATGGGGGGTGGAAGGGCTACACCTTC. Translation: CASSLPDGGWKGYTF.

The chain employs TRBV21-1 and TRBJ1-1; the table names TRBD1, a call not compared with the DNA. TRBV21-1 counts as a pseudogene. This CDR3 has 18 residues. The CDR3 region is CASSKSLRGAGMNTEAFF. Written as DNA, the CDR3 is TGTGCCAGCAGCAAAAGCCTCAGGGGAGCAGGAATGAACACTGAAGCTTTCTTT.

Concerning this clone itself: No DNA is shown, since the ends of the CDR3 on it are uncertain; the CDR3 is the one TCRdb lists. This sequence joins TRBV19 and TRBJ2-7; TRBD2, as called in the table, went unchecked against the DNA. The CDR3 spans 15 residues, counting both ends. Germline V gene sequence: CDR1 LNHDA, CDR2 SQIVND (reference sequence). CDR3 protein: CASSILAGSPYEQYF.

This clone has a single count. This chain joins TRBV28 and TRBJ2-1; D remains ambiguous. Germline V lookup: CDR1 MDHEN, CDR2 SYDVKM. V dropped 2 bases and J dropped 5 bases, with 7 bases sitting between them. The CDR3 length is 13 residues. The CDR3 region is CASSLTVNNEQFF. DNA of the CDR3: TGTGCCAGCAGTTTAACAGTTAACAATGAGCAGTTCTTC.

CDR3 coding DNA: TGTGCCAGCAGTTTGGGGACAGGGGGAAGCACCGGGGAGCTGTTTTTT. Its translation is CASSLGTGGSTGELFF. The V gene is TRBV28, the J gene TRBJ2-2, with 11 bases lining up with TRBD1. The CDR3 runs to 16 residues. The ends lost 3 bases at V and 4 bases at J; junction bases unmatched: 4. Per germline, CDR1 MDHEN and CDR2 SYDVKM.

The chain has TRBV27 and TRBJ1-2; the match to TRBD1 covers 7 bases. CDR3 size: 14 residues. The V gene's germline CDR1 is MNHEY and CDR2 SMNVEV (reference sequence). V trimming: 6 bases; J trimming: 2 bases; junction bases outside the gene matches: 6. The CDR3 protein is CASSPTGQNYGYTF. The CDR3 DNA reads TGTGCCAGCAGCCCCACGGGACAGAACTATGGCTACACCTTC.

J is TRBJ1-1 and V is TRBV5-1, with TRBD1 matching over 7 bases. Germline-derived CDR1 and CDR2 are SGHRS and YFSETQ. V dropped 3 bases and J dropped 1; count of bases not matched to a gene: 6. The length of the CDR3 is 15 residues. CDR3 coding DNA: TGCGCCAGCAGCTCCCAGACAGGGTCGAACACTGAAGCTTTCTTT. Translated, it gives CASSSQTGSNTEAFF.

The rearrangement joins TRBV18 to TRBJ1-6; TRBD1 matches at 8 bases. The V and J ends lost 5 bases and 5 bases, in that order; junction bases with no gene match: 5. The germline V gene encodes CDR1 KGHSH and CDR2 LQKENI. There are 15 residues in the CDR3. The CDR3 DNA reads as TGTGCCAGCTCAATAGGACAGGGTGATAATTCACCCCTCCACTTT. This encodes CASSIGQGDNSPLHF.